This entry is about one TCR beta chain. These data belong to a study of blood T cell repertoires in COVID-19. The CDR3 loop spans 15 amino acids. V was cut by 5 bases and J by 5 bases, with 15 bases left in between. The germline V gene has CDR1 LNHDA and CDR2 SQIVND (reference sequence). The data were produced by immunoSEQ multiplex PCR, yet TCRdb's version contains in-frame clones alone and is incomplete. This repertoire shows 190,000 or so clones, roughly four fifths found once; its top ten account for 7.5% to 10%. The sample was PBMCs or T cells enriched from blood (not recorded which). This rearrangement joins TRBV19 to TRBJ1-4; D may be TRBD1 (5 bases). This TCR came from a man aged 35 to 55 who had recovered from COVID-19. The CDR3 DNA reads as TGTGCCAGTAGTTTACTCGACAGTACAAATGAAAAACTGTTTTTT. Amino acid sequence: CASSLLDSTNEKLFF.